The next 27 T cell receptor beta chains were all read from a single sample in a study of blood T cell repertoires in COVID-19. The table came from immunoSEQ multiplex PCR; TCRdb's copy has only in-frame clones and leaves some out. The sample has around 270,000 clones; approximately 83% are singletons. Sequenced input: PBMCs or T cells enriched from blood (not recorded which). The receptors here all came from a woman under 40 who had recovered from COVID-19.

J is TRBJ2-7 and V is TRBV28; 16 nucleotides line up with TRBD2. This CDR3 has 20 amino acids. The V gene end was trimmed by 4 bases and the J gene end by 0 bases; junction bases not matched to a gene: 12. Germline V gene sequence: CDR1 MDHEN, CDR2 SYDVKM. This chain's CDR3 is CASSSLPGLAGGMISYEQYF. Written as DNA, the CDR3 is TGTGCCAGCAGTTCACTTCCGGGACTAGCGGGGGGGATGATCTCCTACGAGCAGTACTTC. Variable domain in full (rest from reference TRBV28 and TRBJ2-7): DVKVTQSSRYLVKRTGEKVFLECVQDMDHENMFWYRQDPGLGLRLIYFSYDVKMKEKGDIPEGYSVSREKKERFSLILESASTNQTSMYLCASSSLPGLAGGMISYEQYFGPGTRLTVT.

The V call is TRBV19, the J call TRBJ1-3; 7 bases line up with TRBD1. The junction had 2 bases not matched to a gene; V was cut back by 4 bases and J by 2 bases. Germline-derived CDR1 and CDR2 are LNHDA and SQIVND (reference sequence). This CDR3 contains 14 residues. CDR3: CASSTGGPGNTIYF. The CDR3 nucleotides read TGTGCCAGTAGTACAGGGGGTCCTGGAAACACCATATATTTT.

V usage is TRBV6-6 and J usage is TRBJ1-1, with D perhaps matching TRBD1 (5 bases). The V and J ends lost 6 bases and 2 bases respectively, with 19 bases between them. The germline V gene has CDR1 MNHNY and CDR2 SVGAGI (reference sequence). The CDR3 loop spans 16 amino acids. The CDR3 coding sequence is TGTGCCAGCAGCCACTTTTTTGAGCAGGGAAACACTGAAGCTTTCTTT. This encodes CASSHFFEQGNTEAFF.

This chain uses TRBV28 with TRBJ1-6, with D possibly being TRBD1 (5 bases). V lost 5 bases, J lost 5 bases, and 16 bases lay in between. The CDR3 spans 16 residues. From germline, CDR1 is MDHEN and CDR2 SYDVKM. As DNA, the CDR3 is TGTGCCAGCAGTGGGGCGTCCCAATATAATAATTCACCCCTCCACTTT. Translation: CASSGASQYNNSPLHF.

This clone occurred once. V usage is TRBV21-1 and J usage is TRBJ2-7; the table's D call, TRBD1, was not checked against the DNA. TRBV21-1 is given as a pseudogene. CDR3 length: 15 residues. The CDR3 region has the DNA TGTGCCAGCAGCGCGCGGGGACAGGGGGGCTACGAGCAGTACTTC. Translating gives CASSARGQGGYEQYF.

The chain has TRBV6-5 and TRBJ2-1; D may be TRBD1 (6 bases). The length of the CDR3 is 14 residues. In germline, CDR1 is MNHEY, CDR2 SVGAGI. The V gene lost 4 bases and the J gene lost 5 bases, with 12 bases spanning the gap. The CDR3 DNA reads as TGTGCCAGCAGTTCAGGGGATACCCACAATGAGCAGTTCTTC. It is translated as CASSSGDTHNEQFF.

This clone was detected only once. The J gene is TRBJ2-7, the V gene TRBV7-9; D possibly corresponds to TRBD2 (5 bases). Trimming left V 0 bases short and J 7 bases short, with 19 bases between. The germline V gene has CDR1 SEHNR and CDR2 FQNEAQ (reference sequence). The CDR3 length is 16 residues. The CDR3 coding sequence is TGTGCCAGCAGCTTAGCCCCGGGATCCCGGAATTATGAGCAGTACTTC. This translates into CASSLAPGSRNYEQYF.

This chain uses TRBV5-1 with TRBJ2-2; 12 bases match TRBD2. With V trimmed by 4 bases and J by 7 bases, 14 bases remained unmatched. Germline CDR1 is SGHRS and CDR2 is YFSETQ. The CDR3 covers 18 residues. CDR3 nucleotide sequence: TGCGCCAGCAGCCTCAACCCCCTAGCGGGAGGGCCAGGCGGGGAGCTGTTTTTT. It translates to CASSLNPLAGGPGGELFF.

The V call is TRBV14, the J call TRBJ1-4, with TRBD1 identical over 8 bases. Trimming removed 0 bases from V and 5 bases from J; junction bases left unmatched: 8. This CDR3 has 17 amino acids. In germline, CDR1 is SGHDN, CDR2 FVKESK. The CDR3 protein is CASSQEWPGQANEKLFF. The CDR3 DNA sequence: TGTGCCAGCAGCCAAGAGTGGCCGGGACAGGCCAATGAAAAACTGTTTTTT.

The V call is TRBV28, the J call TRBJ1-1, with D possibly being TRBD1 (6 bases). The germline V gene has CDR1 MDHEN and CDR2 SYDVKM. V dropped 7 bases and J dropped 6 bases, with 18 bases sitting between them. The CDR3 is 14 residues long. The CDR3 loop is CASTWGGARPEAFF. The CDR3, as DNA: TGTGCCAGCACCTGGGGGGGGGCGCGGCCTGAAGCTTTCTTT.

This clone has a single count. The chain links TRBV15 to TRBJ1-5, with 7 bases matching TRBD1. The J segment lost 2 bases and the V segment lost 1 base, leaving 2 bases of the junction unmatched. Germline V CDR1 and CDR2: LNHNV, YYDKDF (reference sequence). This CDR3 is 15 amino acids long. CDR3 sequence: CATSRGQGGNQPQHF. The CDR3 DNA follows: TGTGCCACCAGCAGAGGACAGGGTGGCAATCAGCCCCAGCATTTT.

This clone was seen at least ten times. The gene calls are TRBV29-1 and TRBJ2-1, with 11 bases aligning to TRBD2. CDR1 SQVTM and CDR2 ANQGSEA come from the germline V gene. The CDR3 contains 15 residues. V shed 6 bases, J shed 8 bases, and the junction held 12 bases outside the gene matches. CDR3 in DNA: TGCAGCGTCCTCCCGGTAGCGGGGGGGCCGGATGAGCAGTTCTTC. It specifies CSVLPVAGGPDEQFF.

This chain joins TRBV28 and TRBJ1-1; D unresolved. The germline V gene encodes CDR1 MDHEN and CDR2 SYDVKM. V was clipped by 3 bases and J by 5 bases, with 7 bases between them. There are 12 residues in the CDR3. Written as DNA, the CDR3 is TGTGCCAGCAGTTTTGGGAGAACTGAAGCTTTCTTT. The encoded protein is CASSFGRTEAFF.

This chain uses TRBV5-1 with TRBJ2-5; TRBD2 agrees at 9 bases. Looked up from germline, CDR1 is SGHRS and CDR2 is YFSETQ. CDR3 length equals 15 residues. V lost 7 bases and J lost 1; bases outside the gene matches: 8. This CDR3 is CASGASGTPQETQYF. CDR3 in DNA: TGCGCCAGCGGGGCTAGCGGGACTCCCCAAGAGACCCAGTACTTC. The variable domain in full, with the rest retrieved from reference TRBV5-1 and TRBJ2-5, is KAGVTQTPRYLIKTRGQQVTLSCSPISGHRSVSWYQQTPGQGLQFLFEYFSETQRNKGNFPGRFSGRQFSNSRSEMNVSTLELGDSALYLCASGASGTPQETQYFGPGTRLLVL.

This clone showed up just once. The rearrangement uses TRBV9 and TRBJ2-5; D remains ambiguous. V lost 2 bases and J 2 bases, leaving 13 bases between the germline ends. This CDR3 has 15 amino acids. Germline CDR1 SGDLS, CDR2 YYNGEE. The CDR3 protein is CASSVAAATQETQYF. As DNA, the CDR3 is TGTGCCAGCAGCGTCGCCGCGGCGACTCAAGAGACCCAGTACTTC. Using reference TRBV9 and TRBJ2-5 for the parts outside the CDR3, the full variable domain is DSGVTQTPKHLITATGQRVTLRCSPRSGDLSVYWYQQSLDQGLQFLIQYYNGEERAKGNILERFSAQQFPDLHSELNLSSLELGDSALYFCASSVAAATQETQYFGPGTRLLVL.

V is TRBV10-3 and J is TRBJ2-3; 10 nucleotides align to TRBD2. J was trimmed by 4 bases and V by 6 bases; bases with no gene match: 10. Germline loops: CDR1 ENHRY, CDR2 SYGVKD. The CDR3 has 16 residues. For the CDR3, the DNA is TGTGCCATCAGGGGCAGGGGAGCGGGAGGGCCAGATACGCAGTATTTT. Its translation: CAIRGRGAGGPDTQYF.

This clone was found a few times. The chain links TRBV30 to TRBJ2-2; TRBD1 matches 9 bases. CDR1 and CDR2 from the germline V gene are GTSNPN and SVGIG (reference sequence). The CDR3 is made up of 15 amino acids. V was pared by 4 bases and J by 4 bases, with 7 bases of the junction left unmatched. CDR3 region: CAWKKRDRVTGELFF. CDR3 coding DNA: TGTGCCTGGAAAAAGCGGGACAGGGTCACCGGGGAGCTGTTTTTT.

V usage is TRBV11-2 and J usage is TRBJ1-5; D unresolved. Trimming left V 5 bases short and J 8 bases short, with 13 bases between. This CDR3 comprises 13 residues. From germline, CDR1 is SGHAT and CDR2 FQNNGV. The DNA of the CDR3 is TGTGCCAGCAGCAACGGAGGGAGGGAGCCCCAGCATTTT. Residues: CASSNGGREPQHF.

This clone was observed a handful of times. The chain couples TRBV4-1 to TRBJ1-5; the match to TRBD1 covers 7 bases. From germline, CDR1 is MGHRA and CDR2 YSYEKL. The CDR3 covers 18 residues. The ends lost 0 bases at V and 3 bases at J; junction bases unmatched: 11. The CDR3 spells CASSQDAVGDSYNQPQHF. CDR3 sequence (DNA): TGCGCCAGCAGCCAAGATGCGGTAGGGGACAGTTACAATCAGCCCCAGCATTTT.

This chain uses TRBV5-6 with TRBJ2-7; a possible D gene is TRBD2 (6 bases). There are 14 residues in the CDR3. Germline CDR1 and CDR2: SGHDT and YYEEEE. V lost 7 bases to trimming and J lost 0 bases, with 14 bases between them. CDR3 loop: CASAFRRGSYEQYF. The CDR3 DNA sequence: TGTGCCAGCGCCTTCCGGCGGGGCTCCTACGAGCAGTACTTC.

This chain connects TRBV7-9 to TRBJ2-7; 10 nucleotides agree with TRBD1. Trimming at V came to 3 bases and at J to 3 bases, leaving 11 bases not matched to a gene. Germline V gene data show CDR1 as SEHNR and CDR2 as FQNEAQ (reference sequence). CDR3 size: 17 residues. In DNA form, the CDR3 reads TGTGCCAGCAGCTTTCAAGGGACGGGACAGGGGTTCTACGAGCAGTACTTC. As protein: CASSFQGTGQGFYEQYF.

The V gene is TRBV30, the J gene TRBJ2-7; 8 positions agree with TRBD1. The germline CDR1 and CDR2 sequences are GTSNPN and SVGIG (reference sequence). There are 16 residues in the CDR3. The J segment lost 3 bases and the V segment lost 2 bases, leaving 12 bases of the junction unmatched. The CDR3 loop is CAWSQGTGFGYYEQYF. Here the CDR3 DNA reads TGTGCCTGGAGTCAAGGGACAGGTTTTGGTTACTACGAGCAGTACTTC.

The chain is built from TRBV28 and TRBJ2-1; D unclear. This CDR3 region has 12 residues. The V gene lost 2 bases and the J gene lost 7 bases, with 6 bases spanning the gap. Germline assignment: CDR1 MDHEN and CDR2 SYDVKM. The CDR3 nucleotides read TGTGCCAGCAGTTTACTGAGGAATGAGCAGTTCTTC. Protein: CASSLLRNEQFF.

This chain connects TRBV6-5 to TRBJ1-1; 8 positions agree with TRBD1. The CDR3 loop spans 15 amino acids. Per germline, CDR1 MNHEY and CDR2 SVGAGI. The J segment lost 0 bases and the V segment lost 6 bases, leaving 6 bases of the junction unmatched. The CDR3 DNA sequence: TGTGCCAGCAGACCACCGGACAGGGTGAACACTGAAGCTTTCTTT. It yields the protein CASRPPDRVNTEAFF.

The genes are TRBV2 and TRBJ2-1; TRBD2 aligns across 8 bases. The CDR3 covers 13 residues. V lost 9 bases to trimming and J lost 6 bases; unmatched junction nucleotides: 7. Germline loops: CDR1 SNHLY, CDR2 FYNNEI. The CDR3 sequence is CASTGLVLNEQFF. The DNA of the CDR3 is TGTGCCAGTACGGGACTAGTGCTCAATGAGCAGTTCTTC.

The rearrangement links TRBV3-1 (or the pseudogene TRBV3-2) to TRBJ1-6; D perhaps matches TRBD1 (5 bases). V lost 4 bases to trimming and J lost 7 bases, with 11 bases between them. Germline assignment: CDR1 LGHDT and CDR2 YNNKEL (reference sequence). CDR3 length: 14 residues. CDR3 in DNA: TGTGCCAGCAGCCTTCAGGGTGACAATTCACCCCTCCACTTT. It specifies CASSLQGDNSPLHF.

The CDR3 spells CASSLGDRADTQYF. CDR3 nucleotides: TGTGCCAGCAGCTTGGGGGACAGGGCAGATACGCAGTATTTT. The rearrangement links TRBV5-6 to TRBJ2-3, with 9 bases identical to TRBD1. CDR3 length: 14 residues. J was trimmed by 4 bases and V by 0 bases; bases with no gene match: 0. Germline values: CDR1 SGHDT, CDR2 YYEEEE.